The rows below give T cell receptor beta chains drawn from one sample of a study of cytomegalovirus exposure and HLA in healthy donors. Clones were sequenced by immunoSEQ multiplex PCR, and TCRdb holds only the in-frame ones, with some missing. This table holds some 130,000 clones, approximately 77% found once. Sequencing used PBMCs. The receptor source for this set is a man aged 30 to 39 in good health and CMV-seronegative. Each CDR3 is given with its conserved first and last residue. D genes are given only for firm matches. Expanded clones get a size class; other rows say once, few or many, or leave the size out.

CASSPSAMNTEAFF	TGTGCCAGCTCACCATCAGCGATGAACACTGAAGCTTTCTTT	-	once	TRBV18	TRBJ1-1
CASSGLATGEQFF	TGTGCCAGTAGCGGACTAGCGACTGGTGAGCAGTTCTTC	TRBD2	-	TRBV19	TRBJ2-1
CASSSTGRYGYTF	TGTGCCAGCAGTTCGACAGGGAGATATGGCTACACCTTC	TRBD1	-	TRBV6-5	TRBJ1-2
CASSGTYRDRVASQPQHF	TGCGCCAGCAGTGGGACCTACCGGGACAGGGTCGCTTCTCAGCCCCAGCATTTT	TRBD1	-	TRBV10-2	TRBJ1-5
CASSPLAGVRNEQFF	TGTGCCAGCAGCCCTCTAGCGGGAGTGAGAAATGAGCAGTTCTTC	TRBD2	-	TRBV5-4	TRBJ2-1
CASTLKNEKLFF	TGTGCCAGCACCCTAAAAAATGAAAAACTGTTTTTT	-	-	TRBV28	TRBJ1-4
CSANSGTSGSEETQYF	TGCAGCGCCAATTCCGGGACTAGCGGGAGCGAAGAGACCCAGTACTTC	TRBD2	-	TRBV29-1	TRBJ2-5
CSVGGKDGGDWSYNEQFF	TGCAGCGTTGGAGGGAAGGATGGAGGGGATTGGTCCTACAATGAGCAGTTCTTC	-	-	TRBV29-1	TRBJ2-1
CASRLERFADRGHEQYF	TGTGCAAGTCGCTTAGAACGTTTCGCTGACAGGGGCCACGAGCAGTACTTC	-	once	TRBV12-2	TRBJ2-7
CASSPTPMGQGALGYTF	TGTGCCAGCAGCCCAACTCCGATGGGACAGGGGGCTCTCGGCTACACCTTC	TRBD1	once	TRBV7-3	TRBJ1-2
CASSFTGNNQPQHF	TGTGCCAGCAGTTTTACAGGGAACAATCAGCCCCAGCATTTT	-	-	TRBV27	TRBJ1-5